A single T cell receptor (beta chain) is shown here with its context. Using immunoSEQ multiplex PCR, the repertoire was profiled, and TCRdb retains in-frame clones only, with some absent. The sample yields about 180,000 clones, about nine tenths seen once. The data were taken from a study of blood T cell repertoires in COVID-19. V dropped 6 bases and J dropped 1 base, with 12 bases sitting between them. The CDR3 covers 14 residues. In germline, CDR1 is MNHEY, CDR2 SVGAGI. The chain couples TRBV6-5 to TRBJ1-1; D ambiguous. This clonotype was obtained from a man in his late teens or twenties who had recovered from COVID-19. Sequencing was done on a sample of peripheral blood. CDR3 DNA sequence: TGTGCCAGCAGACCGGACTACCCGAACACTGAAGCTTTCTTT. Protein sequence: CASRPDYPNTEAFF.